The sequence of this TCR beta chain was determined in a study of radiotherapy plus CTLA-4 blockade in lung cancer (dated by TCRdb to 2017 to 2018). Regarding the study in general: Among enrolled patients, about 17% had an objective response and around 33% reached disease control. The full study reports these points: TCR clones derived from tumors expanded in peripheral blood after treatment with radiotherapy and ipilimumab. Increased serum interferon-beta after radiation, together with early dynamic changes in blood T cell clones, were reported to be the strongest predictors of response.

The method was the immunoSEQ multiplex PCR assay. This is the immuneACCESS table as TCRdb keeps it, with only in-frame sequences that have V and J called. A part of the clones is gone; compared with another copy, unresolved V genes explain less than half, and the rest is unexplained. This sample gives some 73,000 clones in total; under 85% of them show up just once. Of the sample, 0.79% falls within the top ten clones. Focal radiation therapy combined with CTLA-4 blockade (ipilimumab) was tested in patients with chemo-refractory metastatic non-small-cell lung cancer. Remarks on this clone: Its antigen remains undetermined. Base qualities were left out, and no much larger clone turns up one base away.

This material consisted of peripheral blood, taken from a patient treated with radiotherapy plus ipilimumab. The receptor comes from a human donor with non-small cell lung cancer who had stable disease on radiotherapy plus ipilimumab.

CDR3 region: CATSLAETSYNEQFF. The DNA is as follows: TGTGCCACCTCCCTAGCGGAGACCTCCTACAATGAGCAGTTCTTC. Here the chain combines TRBV25-1 and TRBJ2-1; a stretch of 7 junction bases matches TRBD2. Counted from cysteine to phenylalanine, this CDR3 has 15 amino acids. The retained sequence is limited to the CDR3, 45 bases, with the frame set at the first base. The germline V gene gives CDR1 as MGHDK and CDR2 as SYGVNS. V is trimmed back by 10 bases and J by 0 bases, and the junction contains 9 bases that no gene match accounts for.